The 27 T cell receptor beta chains given below trace back to one sample, sequenced in a study of shared clonotypes between healthy human individuals. Produced via immunoSEQ multiplex PCR; TCRdb's table is partial and in-frame only. Of about 980,000 clones listed, about three quarters are singletons. The material sequenced was memory CD4+ T cells sorted from blood. This sample's subset: CD45RA-negative fraction. The receptors derive from a young man in good health.

In the case of this clone: At the DNA level, this CDR3 is encoded by other sequences in the same sample as well. The V gene is TRBV6-5, the J gene TRBJ1-1; D remains ambiguous. The CDR3 consists of 12 residues. Trimming left V 2 bases short and J 5 bases short, with 6 bases between. CDR1 is MNHEY and CDR2 is SVGAGI in the germline V gene. CDR3 in DNA: TGTGCCAGCAGTTACGGTGGGACTGAAGCTTTCTTT. Translated, it gives CASSYGGTEAFF.

This chain joins TRBV6-5 and TRBJ2-1, with D possibly matching TRBD2 (6 bases). V lost 2 bases to trimming and J lost 10 bases, with 6 bases between them. From germline, CDR1 is MNHEY and CDR2 SVGAGI. CDR3 length: 11 amino acids. The CDR3 bases are TGTGCCAGCAGTTACCGGGGGGAGCAGTTCTTC. It codes for CASSYRGEQFF.

The chain links TRBV6-1 to TRBJ1-5; 7 bases line up with TRBD1. The CDR3 extends over 13 amino acids. Looked up from germline, CDR1 is MNHNS and CDR2 is SASEGT. Losses at the gene ends were 8 bases for V and 4 bases for J; bases not matched to a gene: 5. CDR3 DNA: TGTGCCAGCGGGGGCAGGGGGAATCAGCCCCAGCATTTT. Translation: CASGGRGNQPQHF.

The chain carries TRBV2 and TRBJ2-2; D is possibly TRBD1 or TRBD2 (5 bases each). Germline CDR1 reads SNHLY; CDR2 reads FYNNEI. CDR3 length: 13 amino acids. V lost 2 bases and J 6 bases, leaving 7 bases between the germline ends. This CDR3 reads CASSERGAGELFF. In nucleotides, the CDR3 is TGTGCCAGCAGTGAAAGAGGGGCCGGGGAGCTGTTTTTT.

This clone was counted a few times. The CDR3 DNA reads TGTGCCAGTAGTAGGAATTCAGGGTACGAGCAGTACTTC. This translates into CASSRNSGYEQYF. The rearrangement links TRBV19 to TRBJ2-7; D is perhaps TRBD1 (5 bases). The CDR3 has 13 amino acids. Trimming cost V 4 bases and J 4 bases, with 11 bases left between them. The germline CDR1 and CDR2 sequences are LNHDA and SQIVND (reference sequence).

The chain joins TRBV2 to TRBJ2-7; D may be TRBD2 (5 bases). CDR1 SNHLY and CDR2 FYNNEI come from the germline V gene. With 0 bases removed from V and 11 bases from J, the gap between germline ends came to 14 bases. CDR3 length equals 13 residues. The CDR3 DNA reads as TGTGCCAGCAGTGAAGCGCTTGCCGGGATGGAGTACTTC. Translation gives CASSEALAGMEYF.

The rearrangement uses TRBV9 and TRBJ2-2, with TRBD1 identical over 7 bases. V lost 6 bases, J lost 0 bases, and 5 bases stayed unmatched. The CDR3 totals 15 residues. Germline lookup yields CDR1 SGDLS and CDR2 YYNGEE. The CDR3 region has the DNA TGTGCCAGCACTGAAGGGGGCGCGAACACCGGGGAGCTGTTTTTT. This translates into CASTEGGANTGELFF.

This clone appeared many times. The V gene is TRBV5-6, the J gene TRBJ1-3; D is undetermined. The CDR3 is made up of 15 amino acids. Deletions cut 0 bases from V and 4 bases from J, with 11 bases between. Germline loops: CDR1 SGHDT, CDR2 YYEEEE. CDR3 region: CASSLGSGLGNTIYF. For the CDR3, the DNA is TGTGCCAGCAGCTTGGGGTCCGGGTTAGGAAACACCATATATTTT. The variable domain in full, completed from reference TRBV5-6 and TRBJ1-3, reads DAGVTQSPTHLIKTRGQQVTLRCSPKSGHDTVSWYQQALGQGPQFIFQYYEEEERQRGNFPDRFSGHQFPNYSSELNVNALLLGDSALYLCASSLGSGLGNTIYFGEGSWLTVV.

This clone has only a few counts. The chain links TRBV2 to TRBJ2-1, with 13 bases identical to TRBD2. The CDR3 extends over 15 amino acids. The germline CDR1 and CDR2 sequences are SNHLY and FYNNEI. With 5 bases clipped from V and 5 bases from J, the junction kept 3 bases outside the gene matches. CDR3 region: CASSKGLAGNNEQFF. In DNA form, the CDR3 reads TGTGCCAGCAGTAAGGGACTAGCGGGGAACAATGAGCAGTTCTTC.

The chain employs TRBV10-3 and TRBJ1-4, with D hard to call. The length of the CDR3 is 12 residues. Trimming shortened V by 4 bases and J by 5 bases, and 5 bases separated the two germline ends. The germline gives CDR1 ENHRY, CDR2 SYGVKD. CDR3 in DNA: TGTGCCATCAGTGTTGGGAATGAAAAACTGTTTTTT. This sequence encodes CAISVGNEKLFF.

The chain joins TRBV5-1 to TRBJ1-6; D perhaps matches TRBD1 (5 bases). The ends were cut back, 5 bases at V and 10 bases at J, with 16 bases in the middle. The CDR3 is 14 residues long. Germline assignment: CDR1 SGHRS and CDR2 YFSETQ. The CDR3 bases are TGCGCCAGCAGTGACGGGACCCCGATATCACCCCTCCACTTT. Translating it yields CASSDGTPISPLHF.

The chain uses TRBV27 and TRBJ2-1; D unclear. The germline V gene has CDR1 MNHEY and CDR2 SMNVEV (reference sequence). Deletions cut 11 bases from V and 0 bases from J, with 8 bases between. The CDR3 runs to 12 residues. Here the CDR3 reads CADKGSYNEQFF. The CDR3, as DNA: TGTGCCGACAAGGGCTCCTACAATGAGCAGTTCTTC.

This clone has just a few counts. This sample also contains other DNA sequences that code for the same CDR3. The chain couples TRBV2 to TRBJ1-3, with no clear D. This CDR3 is built from 12 residues. V gave up 2 bases and J gave up 1 base, with 0 bases separating them. CDR1 and CDR2 (germline): SNHLY, FYNNEI. In DNA form, the CDR3 reads TGTGCCAGCAGTGAATCTGGAAACACCATATATTTT. It yields the protein CASSESGNTIYF. The full variable domain, with the rest looked up from reference TRBV2 and TRBJ1-3, is EPEVTQTPSHQVTQMGQEVILRCVPISNHLYFYWYRQILGQKVEFLVSFYNNEISEKSEIFDDQFSVERPDGSNFTLKIRSTKLEDSAMYFCASSESGNTIYFGEGSWLTVV.

This clone was seen only a few times. The rearrangement joins TRBV30 to TRBJ1-2; D call uncertain. Trimming pared 4 bases from V and 2 bases from J, leaving 11 bases between. The CDR3 consists of 13 residues. Germline V gene data show CDR1 as GTSNPN and CDR2 as SVGIG (reference sequence). CDR3 nucleotide sequence: TGTGCCTGGACTCACTGGGCCAACTATGGCTACACCTTC. Its protein is CAWTHWANYGYTF.

The chain combines TRBV7-2 with TRBJ1-5; D not resolved. Germline V CDR1 and CDR2: SGHTA, FQGNSA. V lost 1 base and J 7 bases, leaving 8 bases between the germline ends. This CDR3 spans 13 amino acids. The CDR3 nucleotides read TGTGCCAGCAGCTTAGGGGTAAGACAGCCCCAGCATTTT. Translating gives CASSLGVRQPQHF.

The V gene is TRBV2, the J gene TRBJ1-4; no clear D gene. V was trimmed by 1 base and J by 4 bases, leaving 4 bases between them. The CDR3 runs to 13 residues. CDR1 SNHLY and CDR2 FYNNEI come from the germline V gene. The CDR3: CASSEVINEKLFF. Here the CDR3 DNA reads TGTGCCAGCAGTGAAGTTATTAATGAAAAACTGTTTTTT.

The rearrangement joins TRBV9 to TRBJ2-1; TRBD1 aligns across 10 bases. The germline V gene encodes CDR1 SGDLS and CDR2 YYNGEE. V lost 3 bases and J lost 8; bases outside the gene matches: 11. The CDR3 has 16 amino acids. CDR3 nucleotides: TGTGCCAGCAGCGCTTACGGGACAGGGGCCTGGTATGAGCAGTTCTTC. As protein: CASSAYGTGAWYEQFF.

The chain is built from TRBV7-2 and TRBJ1-2; no clear D gene. This CDR3 has 13 residues. The germline V gene encodes CDR1 SGHTA and CDR2 FQGNSA. Trimming removed 5 bases from V and 1 base from J, with 8 bases in between. The CDR3 reads CASSIHSNYGYTF. DNA of the CDR3: TGTGCCAGCAGCATACACAGTAACTATGGCTACACCTTC.

The table lists this clone with a few counts. V and J are TRBV9 and TRBJ1-2, with D maybe TRBD1 (5 bases). The CDR3 length is 15 residues. Trimming stripped 0 bases from V and 3 bases from J, with 12 bases between. CDR1 is SGDLS, CDR2 YYNGEE, per germline. CDR3: CASSVDGGIYYGYTF. The CDR3 nucleotides read TGTGCCAGCAGCGTAGATGGGGGGATCTACTATGGCTACACCTTC.

V usage is TRBV30 and J usage is TRBJ2-7; the D is unclear. In germline, CDR1 is GTSNPN, CDR2 SVGIG (reference sequence). The CDR3 covers 10 residues. V lost 2 bases to trimming and J lost 5 bases, with 4 bases between them. DNA of the CDR3: TGTGCCTGGAGTAGGGACGAGCAGTACTTC. Translated, it gives CAWSRDEQYF.

The chain employs TRBV5-1 and TRBJ2-7, with 8 bases identical to TRBD2. Trimming took 0 bases from V and 0 from J; bases not matched to a gene: 2. The CDR3 contains 15 residues. CDR1 and CDR2 (germline): SGHRS, YFSETQ. The CDR3 DNA is TGCGCCAGCAGCTTGGCCGGGACTAGCTCCTACGAGCAGTACTTC. Amino acids: CASSLAGTSSYEQYF.

The rearrangement links TRBV14 to TRBJ1-2; 8 bases agree with TRBD1. The junction had 4 bases not matched to a gene; V was cut back by 0 bases and J by 4 bases. The length of the CDR3 is 15 residues. Germline loops: CDR1 SGHDN, CDR2 FVKESK. CDR3 bases: TGTGCCAGCAGCCAAGATAGGACAGGGACCTATGGCTACACCTTC. It codes for CASSQDRTGTYGYTF.

A note on this clone: Other DNA sequences in the same sample also yield this CDR3. V usage is TRBV11-2 and J usage is TRBJ2-5, with D perhaps TRBD1 or TRBD2 (5 bases each). In germline, CDR1 is SGHAT, CDR2 FQNNGV. The CDR3 sequence is 13 residues long. The V and J ends lost 4 bases and 4 bases respectively, with 10 bases between them. The CDR3 nucleotides are TGTGCCAGCAGCTGGGGTGGGGGAGAGACCCAGTACTTC. Its protein is CASSWGGGETQYF.

A few counts support this clone. The chain has TRBV7-2 and TRBJ2-3; D perhaps matches TRBD1 (6 bases). The length of the CDR3 is 15 residues. CDR1 and CDR2 (germline): SGHTA, FQGNSA. Trimming cost V 4 bases and J 5 bases, with 16 bases left between them. The CDR3 DNA reads TGTGCCAGCAGCTCCTACCAGGGGAGTCGAGATACGCAGTATTTT. Translated, it gives CASSSYQGSRDTQYF.

The chain joins TRBV10-3 to TRBJ2-3; 7 nucleotides align to TRBD2. The V gene end was trimmed by 6 bases and the J gene end by 2 bases; junction bases not matched to a gene: 5. The CDR3 is made up of 14 amino acids. The germline V gene has CDR1 ENHRY and CDR2 SYGVKD. CDR3 DNA sequence: TGTGCCATCAGCTTGGGGACTACCACAGATACGCAGTATTTT. It specifies CAISLGTTTDTQYF.

This clone was counted between two and nine times. V usage is TRBV28 and J usage is TRBJ2-5, with TRBD1 identical over 9 bases. The CDR3 runs 15 residues. The V segment lost 4 bases and the J segment 4 bases; nucleotides outside the gene matches: 7. The germline V gene encodes CDR1 MDHEN and CDR2 SYDVKM. CDR3 bases: TGTGCCAGCAGTTCAAAAGGGACAGGGAGAGAGACCCAGTACTTC. Its protein is CASSSKGTGRETQYF.

There are a few counts of this clone. J is TRBJ1-5 and V is TRBV29-1; TRBD1 agrees at 9 bases. The ends lost 6 bases at V and 4 bases at J; junction bases unmatched: 7. This CDR3 contains 14 residues. Germline V CDR1 and CDR2: SQVTM, ANQGSEA. CDR3 coding DNA: TGCAGCGTAACCGGGACAGGGATTAATCAGCCCCAGCATTTT. Translating gives CSVTGTGINQPQHF.